This T cell receptor beta chain was captured in a study of OX40 agonist ivuxolimab in advanced cancers. The wider study: Patients treated during dose escalation were battling hepatocellular carcinoma, melanoma, renal cell or head and neck cancer. The study, taken as a whole, reports: Fewer expanded clones were found on average in CD4+ than in CD8+ T cells. CD4+ and CD8+ blood T cells expanded clonally by week 6 at 0.1 to 3.0 mg/kg.

This clone occurred a few times. Its antigen is not known. Using immunoSEQ multiplex PCR, the repertoire was profiled, and TCRdb retains in-frame clones only, with some absent. This sample has 35,000 to 40,000 clones, with more than 70% found just once. This material consisted of CD4+ or CD8+ T cells sorted from blood, taken in a trial of the OX40 agonist ivuxolimab. The sequence was obtained from an adult with an advanced solid tumor such as melanoma, head and neck, liver or kidney cancer.

The chain's CDR3 is CASSRDTGYTF. The CDR3 bases are TGTGCCAGCAGCCGGGACACCGGCTACACCTTC. The chain has TRBV7-9 and TRBJ1-2; tentatively, D is TRBD1 (6 bases). This CDR3 contains 11 residues. Trimming removed 5 bases at V and 8 bases at J, with 9 bases between. The V gene's germline CDR1 is SEHNR and CDR2 FQNEAQ (reference sequence).